The 30 T cell receptor beta chains listed next were all sequenced from one sample in a study of metastatic and nonmetastatic thyroid tumors. TCRdb re-analyzed the PCR reads using MiXCR. Here the sample spans 30,000 to 35,000 clones, about 15% being singletons. Each patient came to thyroid surgery without any prior treatment (of any kind). Material for sequencing was blood. The receptors derive from a male donor with papillary thyroid cancer or a benign thyroid nodule (not recorded which). Some clones in this sample may be carry-over from other donors' samples.

This clone appeared many times. The chain carries TRBV3-1 and TRBJ2-5, with 7 bases lining up with TRBD2. V shed 0 bases, J shed 8 bases, and the junction held 9 bases outside the gene matches. CDR1 is LGHDT and CDR2 is YNNKEL in the germline V gene (reference sequence). CDR3 length equals 15 residues. CDR3 region: CASSQDRWEGRTQYF. In DNA, the CDR3 is TGTGCCAGCAGCCAAGATCGGTGGGAGGGCCGAACCCAGTACTTC.

Note on this clone: At one end, the junction sequence differs from germline, possibly due to a read error. The CDR3 DNA follows: TGTGCCAGCAGCACCTCTGTGGCCAACGTCCTTACTTTC. Translation: CASSTSVANVLTF. This chain links TRBV12-3 or TRBV12-4 with TRBJ2-6; D is uncertain. The CDR3 length is 13 residues.

This clone showed up many times. The CDR3 loop is CSARGGIGYEQYF. The CDR3 DNA reads as TGCAGTGCTAGAGGGGGAATCGGCTACGAGCAGTACTTC. The chain links TRBV20-1 to TRBJ2-7; D is unclear. Germline-derived CDR1 and CDR2 are DFQATT and SNEGSKA (reference sequence). The V and J ends lost 1 base and 3 bases respectively, with 10 bases between them. There are 13 residues in the CDR3.

A note on this clone: The junction does not match germline at one end; this may be a read error. This CDR3 is CASSYSIQGNQPQQF. The CDR3 bases are TGTGCCAGCAGTTACTCTATACAGGGCAATCAGCCCCAGCAGTTT. V and J are TRBV6-5 and TRBJ1-5, with TRBD1 as a possible D gene (6 bases). The germline V gene has CDR1 MNHEY and CDR2 SVGAGI. CDR3 length: 15 amino acids.

This clone showed up just a few times. Relative to the germline gene, one junction end is altered; a read error may explain this. V usage is TRBV6-5 and J usage is TRBJ2-2; D not certain. Germline V gives CDR1 MNHEY, CDR2 SVGAGI. The CDR3 loop spans 16 amino acids. The CDR3 spells CASSSRVSPLTGELFF. The CDR3 DNA follows: TGTGCCAGCAGTTCTCGTGTTAGCCCGCTCACCGGTGAGCTGTTTTTT.

There are many counts of this clone. The gene calls are TRBV30 and TRBJ1-1; D call uncertain. The CDR3 loop spans 13 amino acids. CDR1 is GTSNPN, CDR2 SVGIG, per germline (reference sequence). The ends were cut back, 3 bases at V and 2 bases at J, with 10 bases in the middle. CDR3 DNA: TGTGCCTGGAGGACCACAGTAAACACTGAAGCTTTCTTT. Translated: CAWRTTVNTEAFF.

The sample holds many counts of this clone. The V call is TRBV6-2 or TRBV6-3, the J call TRBJ2-2; 8 positions match TRBD2. The CDR3 extends over 16 amino acids. J lost 4 bases, V lost 7 bases, and 11 bases had no gene match. From germline, CDR1 is MNHEY and CDR2 SVGEGT. For the CDR3, the DNA is TGTGCCAGCAAGGGACTAGTAGGGAGGTTCACCGGGGAGCTGTTTTTT. Amino acids: CASKGLVGRFTGELFF.

This clone was counted ten times or more. This chain links TRBV28 with TRBJ1-4; D is possibly TRBD1 (5 bases). Per germline, CDR1 MDHEN and CDR2 SYDVKM. Trimming took 2 bases from V and 6 from J, leaving 16 bases between them. The CDR3 has 16 residues. CDR3 in DNA: TGTGCCAGCAGTTTAGGGTTGGGGGGATTAGATGAAAAACTGTTTTTT. Protein sequence: CASSLGLGGLDEKLFF.

The table lists this clone with many counts. This chain joins TRBV20-1 and TRBJ2-7; D is perhaps TRBD2 (6 bases). V was pared by 6 bases and J by 2 bases, with 17 bases between. The CDR3 totals 14 residues. Germline V gene lookup returns CDR1 DFQATT and CDR2 SNEGSKA (reference sequence). This CDR3 is CSANPGGLPYEQYF. The CDR3 DNA reads as TGCAGTGCCAACCCAGGAGGGCTGCCCTACGAGCAGTACTTC.

This clone was picked up a small number of times. A clone one base away is much larger, so this may be a read error. This specimen includes other DNA sequences encoding the same CDR3. The chain combines TRBV20-1 with TRBJ1-2; TRBD1 matches at 9 bases. Germline V gene data show CDR1 as DFQATT and CDR2 as SNEGSKA (reference sequence). This CDR3 contains 14 residues. V lost 0 bases, J lost 5 bases, and 4 bases stayed unmatched. The CDR3 region is CSARDLGTGYGYTF. The CDR3 region has the DNA TGCAGTGCTAGAGATTTAGGGACAGGGTATGGCTACACCTTC.

This clone was recorded many times. The chain uses TRBV28 and TRBJ2-7, with D hard to call. There are 11 residues in the CDR3. Trimming cost V 6 bases and J 4 bases, with 7 bases left between them. Germline V gene sequence: CDR1 MDHEN, CDR2 SYDVKM. The CDR3 DNA reads TGTGCCAGCAGGACTTTATACGAGCAGTACTTC. Residues: CASRTLYEQYF.

On this clone itself: The CDR3 does not end in the conserved phenylalanine or tryptophan, so this is likely a read error. The V call is TRBV6-1, the J call TRBJ2-7, with D tentatively TRBD1 (6 bases). The V and J ends lost 5 bases and 6 bases respectively, with 14 bases between them. Per the germline V gene, CDR1 is MNHNS and CDR2 is SASEGT. This CDR3 contains 13 residues. This chain's CDR3 is CASSLDRTFEQYI. The CDR3 coding sequence is TGTGCCAGCAGTCTAGACAGGACCTTCGAGCAGTACATC.

This clone was counted at least ten times. The chain is built from TRBV18 and TRBJ1-3; D not resolved. Germline V gene data show CDR1 as KGHSH and CDR2 as LQKENI. Trimming shortened V by 3 bases and J by 2 bases, and 8 bases separated the two germline ends. The CDR3 contains 14 residues. CDR3 sequence reads: CASSPSQTGNTIYF. The CDR3 DNA reads as TGTGCCAGCTCACCCTCCCAAACTGGAAACACCATATATTTT.

J is TRBJ2-2 and V is TRBV5-4; possible D gene TRBD1, 5 bases. V was clipped by 3 bases and J by 6 bases, with 9 bases between them. Germline loops: CDR1 SGHNT, CDR2 YYREEE (reference sequence). The CDR3 has 13 amino acids. CDR3 DNA: TGTGCCAGCAGCTCCAACAGGCCCGGGGAGCTGTTTTTT. Translated, it gives CASSSNRPGELFF.

The rearrangement links TRBV5-1 to TRBJ2-1; the D gene is possibly TRBD2 (5 bases). The CDR3 totals 16 residues. The V and J ends lost 2 bases and 7 bases respectively, with 19 bases between them. Per the germline V gene, CDR1 is SGHRS and CDR2 is YFSETQ. CDR3 residues: CASSFARAGVSNEQFF. In nucleotides, the CDR3 is TGCGCCAGCAGCTTTGCGCGGGCTGGAGTTTCAAATGAGCAGTTCTTC. Full variable domain (missing parts from reference TRBV5-1 and TRBJ2-1): KAGVTQTPRYLIKTRGQQVTLSCSPISGHRSVSWYQQTPGQGLQFLFEYFSETQRNKGNFPGRFSGRQFSNSRSEMNVSTLELGDSALYLCASSFARAGVSNEQFFGPGTRLTVL.

The chain carries TRBV19 and TRBJ1-1, with 9 bases that match TRBD1. The CDR3 extends over 17 amino acids. V was clipped by 3 bases and J by 1 base; unmatched bases: 9. Per the germline V gene, CDR1 is LNHDA and CDR2 is SQIVND (reference sequence). For the CDR3, the DNA is TGTGCCAGTAGTATCCAGGACAGGGGTCTAAGGAACACTGAAGCTTTCTTT. Translated: CASSIQDRGLRNTEAFF.

Many counts were recorded for this clone. This chain links TRBV20-1 with TRBJ2-1, with 14 nucleotides matching TRBD2. The length of the CDR3 is 16 residues. V lost 3 bases and J lost 6; bases outside the gene matches: 7. CDR1 is DFQATT and CDR2 is SNEGSKA in the germline V gene (reference sequence). CDR3 residues: CSASYGTSGRGNEQFF. CDR3 in DNA: TGCAGTGCTAGTTATGGGACTAGCGGGAGAGGCAATGAGCAGTTCTTC.

This clone was detected ten times or more. This rearrangement joins TRBV4-2 to TRBJ1-5, with D possibly TRBD1 on 6 matching bases. Germline assignment: CDR1 LGHNA and CDR2 YNFKEQ. The V and J ends lost 4 bases and 0 bases respectively, with 22 bases between them. The length of the CDR3 is 19 residues. The CDR3 DNA follows: TGTGCCAGCAGCCCGAGAGCAGACAGGAGGGACTATAGCAATCAGCCCCAGCATTTT. This codes for CASSPRADRRDYSNQPQHF.

This clone was counted ten times or more. The V and J genes are TRBV10-3 and TRBJ1-1, with no clear D. CDR3 length: 16 residues. From germline, CDR1 is ENHRY and CDR2 SYGVKD. With 6 bases removed from V and 0 bases from J, the gap between germline ends came to 17 bases. CDR3 in DNA: TGTGCCATCAGGGACCCGACGATACCGATGAACACTGAAGCTTTCTTT. Amino acid sequence: CAIRDPTIPMNTEAFF.

As for this clone: One end of the junction varies from germline; a read error may be responsible. The chain is built from TRBV20-1 and TRBJ2-2, with 11 bases aligning to TRBD1. The CDR3 runs 17 residues. Looked up from germline, CDR1 is DFQATT and CDR2 is SNEGSKA (reference sequence). This CDR3 reads CGARSSLGQGDSGELFF. CDR3 bases: TGCGGTGCTAGATCTAGCTTGGGACAGGGGGACTCCGGGGAGCTGTTTTTT.

This clone was observed at least ten times. The chain combines TRBV27 with TRBJ2-7; D ambiguous. The CDR3 extends over 13 amino acids. Germline CDR1 is MNHEY and CDR2 is SMNVEV (reference sequence). Trimming stripped 5 bases from V and 3 bases from J, with 11 bases between. Written as DNA, the CDR3 is TGTGCCAGCAGTAGCATGCAAAACTACGAGCAGTACTTC. Translation: CASSSMQNYEQYF.

The sample holds a few counts of this clone. The chain combines TRBV10-1 with TRBJ2-7; 7 nucleotides agree with TRBD2. The junction had 11 bases not matched to a gene; V was cut back by 11 bases and J by 1 base. From germline, CDR1 is WNHNN and CDR2 SYGVQD (reference sequence). The length of the CDR3 is 14 residues. The DNA of the CDR3 is TGCGCCGGAGGGGCCCCGGGGGGATCCTACGAGCAGTACTTC. It specifies CAGGAPGGSYEQYF.

This clone has a handful of counts. CDR3 sequence reads: CASSRESFSYEQYF. The CDR3 bases are TGTGCCAGCAGCCGCGAGTCTTTTTCCTACGAGCAGTACTTC. The gene calls are TRBV6-1 and TRBJ2-7; D unclear. CDR3 length equals 14 residues. Germline-derived CDR1 and CDR2 are MNHNS and SASEGT. The germline V and J ends were trimmed by 6 bases and 1 base, with 13 bases remaining between them.

This clone was observed at least ten times. The rearrangement uses TRBV28 and TRBJ1-2, with a tentative D call TRBD1 (6 bases). The CDR3 spans 14 residues. Germline CDR1 reads MDHEN; CDR2 reads SYDVKM. The V end was cut by 2 bases, the J end by 4 bases, with 11 bases between. The CDR3 reads CASSLVGGGYGYTF. The CDR3 nucleotides read TGTGCCAGCAGTTTAGTAGGGGGGGGCTATGGCTACACCTTC.

To note about this clone: Being one base from a much bigger clone, this may be a read error. The chain joins TRBV18 to TRBJ2-1, with 9 bases aligning to TRBD2. With V trimmed by 6 bases and J by 6 bases, 6 bases remained unmatched. Germline CDR1 reads KGHSH; CDR2 reads LQKENI. The CDR3 totals 14 residues. The CDR3 sequence: CASSRLAVSNEQFF. Here the CDR3 DNA reads TGTGCCAGCTCCAGACTAGCGGTTAGCAATGAGCAGTTCTTC.

This clone was seen a few times. The V and J genes are TRBV20-1 and TRBJ2-7; no clear D. Looked up from germline, CDR1 is DFQATT and CDR2 is SNEGSKA (reference sequence). V gave up 6 bases and J gave up 5 bases, with 14 bases separating them. This CDR3 is built from 12 residues. The CDR3 region has the DNA TGCAGTGCGCGTATGAATGAGAACGAGCAGTACTTC. It codes for CSARMNENEQYF.

This clone has a count of ten or more. The rearrangement links TRBV5-1 to TRBJ2-4, with 9 nucleotides matching TRBD2. Germline V gene lookup returns CDR1 SGHRS and CDR2 YFSETQ. The J segment lost 9 bases and the V segment lost 0 bases, leaving 7 bases of the junction unmatched. The CDR3 covers 15 residues. DNA for the CDR3: TGCGCCAGCAGCTTGGACTTAGCGGGAGTGGGCATTCAGTACTTC. Translating it yields CASSLDLAGVGIQYF.

This clone showed up many times. The chain uses TRBV5-1 and TRBJ1-2, with 9 bases aligning to TRBD1. The CDR3 has 17 residues. Germline lookup yields CDR1 SGHRS and CDR2 YFSETQ. Losses at the gene ends were 4 bases for V and 4 bases for J; bases not matched to a gene: 14. The CDR3 nucleotides are TGCGCCAGCAGCCCCTCTGGGACAGGGAAAAGGGTCTATGGCTACACCTTC. Translation gives CASSPSGTGKRVYGYTF.

This clone occurred many times. V gene TRBV18 combines with J gene TRBJ2-5; D call uncertain. The CDR3 has 13 amino acids. Germline loops: CDR1 KGHSH, CDR2 LQKENI. Trimming shortened V by 3 bases and J by 2 bases, and 7 bases separated the two germline ends. CDR3 in DNA: TGTGCCAGCTCACCTAGCCCACAAGAGACCCAGTACTTC. Translated, it gives CASSPSPQETQYF.

This clone was picked up many times. This chain uses TRBV7-2 with TRBJ1-1, with D uncertain. V was shortened by 5 bases and J by 1 base, with 11 bases between the two germline ends. The CDR3 runs 14 residues. From germline, CDR1 is SGHTA and CDR2 FQGNSA. The CDR3 nucleotides are TGTGCCAGCAGCCAATCGGACGGGAACACTGAAGCTTTCTTT. Protein sequence: CASSQSDGNTEAFF.